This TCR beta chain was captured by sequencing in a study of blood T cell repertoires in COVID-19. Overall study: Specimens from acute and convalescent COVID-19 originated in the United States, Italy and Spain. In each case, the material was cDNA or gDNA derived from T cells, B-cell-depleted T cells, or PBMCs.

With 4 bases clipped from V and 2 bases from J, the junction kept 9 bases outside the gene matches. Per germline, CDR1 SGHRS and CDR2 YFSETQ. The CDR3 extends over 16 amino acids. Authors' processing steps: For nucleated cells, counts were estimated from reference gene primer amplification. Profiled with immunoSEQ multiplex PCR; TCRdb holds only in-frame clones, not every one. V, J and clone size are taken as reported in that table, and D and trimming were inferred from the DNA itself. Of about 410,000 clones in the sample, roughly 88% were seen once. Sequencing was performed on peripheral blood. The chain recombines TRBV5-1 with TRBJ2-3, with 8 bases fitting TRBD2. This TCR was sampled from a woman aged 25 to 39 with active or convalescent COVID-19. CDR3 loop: CASSGTGGGTTDTQYF. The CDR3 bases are TGCGCCAGCAGCGGGACGGGCGGGGGGACCACAGATACGCAGTATTTT.